This T cell receptor beta chain was identified in a study of blood T cell repertoires in COVID-19. Overall study context: Samples came from the United States, Italy and Spain, spanning acute and convalescent COVID-19. T cells, B-cell-depleted T cells, or PBMCs supplied cDNA or gDNA.

Trimming took off 5 bases at V and 4 bases at J, with 15 bases between the two ends. This CDR3 is built from 15 residues. Germline CDR1 and CDR2: SGHVS and FNYEAQ. The authors' processing: By means of reference gene primer amplification, nucleated cell counts were estimated. Produced via immunoSEQ multiplex PCR; TCRdb's table is partial and in-frame only. That table supplies the V and J calls and clone size; D and trimming were determined from the DNA. This table has roughly 200,000 clones, about 85% appearing once. Sequencing input: peripheral blood. This sequence was found in a woman aged 18-30 years who had recovered from COVID-19. The chain links TRBV7-6 to TRBJ2-1, with D uncertain. CDR3 sequence reads: CASSAVSWPYNEQFF. In nucleotides, the CDR3 is TGTGCCAGCAGCGCAGTGTCATGGCCGTACAATGAGCAGTTCTTC.